This T cell receptor beta chain was identified during a study of blood T cell repertoires in COVID-19. Per germline, CDR1 MDHEN and CDR2 SYDVKM. The V and J ends lost 4 bases and 2 bases, in that order; junction bases with no gene match: 2. The CDR3 runs 15 residues. Libraries were prepared by immunoSEQ multiplex PCR; TCRdb keeps only in-frame clonotypes and omits some of them. The data hold 200,000 or so clones, with roughly four fifths observed a single time. The V gene is TRBV28, the J gene TRBJ2-1, with 10 bases aligning to TRBD2. The receptor was derived from a man aged 25-45 years with active or convalescent COVID-19. Sequencing input: peripheral blood. The CDR3 reads CASSYLAGAYNEQFF. CDR3 in DNA: TGTGCCAGCAGTTACCTAGCGGGAGCCTACAATGAGCAGTTCTTC.